The clone carrying this TCR beta chain has a handful of counts. Generated by immunoSEQ multiplex PCR, the TCRdb table keeps only in-frame clones and is missing some. The repertoire includes a few hundred thousand clones, roughly 90% of them detected once, and about 3% sits in the top ten. V gave up 2 bases and J gave up 1 base, with 6 bases separating them. This CDR3 comprises 14 residues. Germline loops: CDR1 SEHNR, CDR2 FQNEAQ (reference sequence). This sample is part of a study of blood T cell repertoires in COVID-19. Assignment of participants to cohorts was predicated upon participant-reported clinical history.

This receptor was identified in a woman in her fifties or sixties who had recovered from COVID-19. The specimen was PBMCs or T cells enriched from blood (not recorded which). The chain recombines TRBV7-9 with TRBJ1-3, with D unclear. CDR3 sequence reads: CASSLSESGNTIYF. In nucleotides, the CDR3 is TGTGCCAGCAGCTTATCCGAGTCTGGAAACACCATATATTTT.